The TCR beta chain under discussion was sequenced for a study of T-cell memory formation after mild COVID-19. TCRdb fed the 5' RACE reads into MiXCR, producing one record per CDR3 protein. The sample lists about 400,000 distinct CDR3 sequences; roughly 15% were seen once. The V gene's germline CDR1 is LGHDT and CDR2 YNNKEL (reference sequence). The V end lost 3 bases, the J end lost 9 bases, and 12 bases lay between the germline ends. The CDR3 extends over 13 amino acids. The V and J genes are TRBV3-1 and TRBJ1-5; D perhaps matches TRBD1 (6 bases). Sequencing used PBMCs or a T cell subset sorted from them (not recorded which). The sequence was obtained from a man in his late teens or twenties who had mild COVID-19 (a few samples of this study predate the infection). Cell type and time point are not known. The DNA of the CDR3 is TGTGCCAGCAGCCACACAGGGAGGCTGCCCCAGCATTTT. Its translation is CASSHTGRLPQHF.